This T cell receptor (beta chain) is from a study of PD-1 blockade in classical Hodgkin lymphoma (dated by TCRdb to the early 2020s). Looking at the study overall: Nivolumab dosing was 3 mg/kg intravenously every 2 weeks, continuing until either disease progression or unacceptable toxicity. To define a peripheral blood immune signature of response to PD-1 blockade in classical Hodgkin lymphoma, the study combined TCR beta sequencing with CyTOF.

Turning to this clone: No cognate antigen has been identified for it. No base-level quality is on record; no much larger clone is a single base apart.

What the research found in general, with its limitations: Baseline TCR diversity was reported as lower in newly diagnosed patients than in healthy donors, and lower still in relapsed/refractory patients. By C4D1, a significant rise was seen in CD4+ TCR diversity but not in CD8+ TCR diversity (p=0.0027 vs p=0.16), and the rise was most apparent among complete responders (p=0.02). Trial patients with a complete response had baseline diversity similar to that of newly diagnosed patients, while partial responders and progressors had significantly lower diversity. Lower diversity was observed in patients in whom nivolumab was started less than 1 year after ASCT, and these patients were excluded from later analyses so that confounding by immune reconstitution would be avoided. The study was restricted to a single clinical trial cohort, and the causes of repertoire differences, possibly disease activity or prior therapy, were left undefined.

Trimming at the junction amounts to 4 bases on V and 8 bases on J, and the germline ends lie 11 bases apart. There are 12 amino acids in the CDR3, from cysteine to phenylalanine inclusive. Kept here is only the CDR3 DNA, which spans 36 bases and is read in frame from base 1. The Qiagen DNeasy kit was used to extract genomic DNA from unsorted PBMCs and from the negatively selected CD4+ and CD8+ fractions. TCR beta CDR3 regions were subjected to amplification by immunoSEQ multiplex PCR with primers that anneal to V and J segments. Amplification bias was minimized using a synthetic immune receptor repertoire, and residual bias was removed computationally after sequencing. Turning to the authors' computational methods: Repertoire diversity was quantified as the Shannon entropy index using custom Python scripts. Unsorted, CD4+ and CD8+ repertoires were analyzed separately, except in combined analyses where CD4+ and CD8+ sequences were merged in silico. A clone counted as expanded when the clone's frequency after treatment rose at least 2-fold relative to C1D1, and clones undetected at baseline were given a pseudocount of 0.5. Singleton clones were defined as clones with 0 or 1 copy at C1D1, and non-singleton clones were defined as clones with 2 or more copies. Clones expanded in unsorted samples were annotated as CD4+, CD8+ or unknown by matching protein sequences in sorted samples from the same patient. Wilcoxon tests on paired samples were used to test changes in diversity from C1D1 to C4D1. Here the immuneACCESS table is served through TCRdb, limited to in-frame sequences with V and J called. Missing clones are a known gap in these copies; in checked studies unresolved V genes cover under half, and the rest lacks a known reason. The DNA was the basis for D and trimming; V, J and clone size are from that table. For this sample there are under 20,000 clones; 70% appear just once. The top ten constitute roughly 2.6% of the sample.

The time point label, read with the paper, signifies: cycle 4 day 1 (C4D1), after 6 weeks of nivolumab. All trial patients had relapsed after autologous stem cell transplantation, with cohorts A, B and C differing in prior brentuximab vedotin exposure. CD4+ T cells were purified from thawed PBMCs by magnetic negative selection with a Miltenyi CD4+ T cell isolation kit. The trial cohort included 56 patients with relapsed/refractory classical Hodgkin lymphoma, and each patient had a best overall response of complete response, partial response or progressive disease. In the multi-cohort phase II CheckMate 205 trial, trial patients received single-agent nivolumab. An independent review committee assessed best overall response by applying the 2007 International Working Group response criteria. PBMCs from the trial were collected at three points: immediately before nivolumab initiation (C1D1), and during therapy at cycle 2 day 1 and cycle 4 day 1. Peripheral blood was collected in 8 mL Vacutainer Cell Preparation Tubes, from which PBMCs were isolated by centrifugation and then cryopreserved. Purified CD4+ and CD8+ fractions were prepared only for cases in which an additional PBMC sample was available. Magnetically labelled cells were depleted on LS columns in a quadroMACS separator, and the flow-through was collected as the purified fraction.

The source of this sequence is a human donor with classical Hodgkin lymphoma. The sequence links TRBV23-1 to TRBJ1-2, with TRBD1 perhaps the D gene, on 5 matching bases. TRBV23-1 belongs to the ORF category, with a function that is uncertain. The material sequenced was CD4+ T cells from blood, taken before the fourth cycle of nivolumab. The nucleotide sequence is TGCGCCAGCAGTCCTCAGGGTAAGGGCTACACCTTC. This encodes CASSPQGKGYTF.